These 18 T cell receptor beta chains were all obtained from the same sample, sequenced in a study of cytomegalovirus exposure and HLA in healthy donors. With 60 Vbeta and 13 Jbeta primers, the PCR was carried out. Assay: immunoSEQ multiplex PCR; the TCRdb copy retains only in-frame clones and omits some. The table includes roughly 100,000 clones, around 15% detected once. The sample taken for sequencing was PBMCs. Source of these receptors: a female donor in good health and CMV-seronegative.

The rearrangement joins TRBV5-1 to TRBJ2-5; 11 nucleotides align to TRBD1. Germline CDR1 reads SGHRS; CDR2 reads YFSETQ. The CDR3 loop spans 15 amino acids. J was trimmed by 5 bases and V by 5 bases; bases with no gene match: 8. This CDR3 reads CASRETGQGGETQYF. The CDR3 DNA reads TGCGCCAGCAGGGAGACGGGACAGGGGGGGGAGACCCAGTACTTC.

This clone was seen a few times. The chain carries TRBV5-1 and TRBJ1-4; 8 bases align to TRBD1. This CDR3 has 17 residues. In germline, CDR1 is SGHRS, CDR2 YFSETQ. V gave up 2 bases and J gave up 3 bases; unmatched junction bases: 9. CDR3 protein: CASSFGQGAPANEKLFF. Here the CDR3 DNA reads TGCGCCAGCAGCTTCGGGCAGGGGGCGCCGGCTAATGAAAAACTGTTTTTT.

This clone was found a few times. The rearrangement uses TRBV6-5 and TRBJ1-5, with D perhaps matching TRBD1 (5 bases). The CDR3 has 15 amino acids. Trimming removed 6 bases at V and 3 bases at J, with 15 bases between. Germline lookup yields CDR1 MNHEY and CDR2 SVGAGI. CDR3 protein: CASSTGRGLNQPQHF. CDR3 DNA: TGTGCCAGCAGCACCGGGAGGGGCCTCAATCAGCCCCAGCATTTT.

This clone was detected only a few times. The chain employs TRBV30 and TRBJ1-2; D is ambiguous. There are 15 residues in the CDR3. Deletions cut 4 bases from V and 7 bases from J, with 22 bases between. The germline V gene encodes CDR1 GTSNPN and CDR2 SVGIG (reference sequence). This CDR3 reads CAWTPRSGRTLGYTF. In DNA form, the CDR3 reads TGTGCCTGGACTCCCAGAAGTGGCCGAACCCTTGGCTACACCTTC.

This clone has just a few counts. J is TRBJ1-5 and V is TRBV28; 8 positions agree with TRBD1. With 6 bases clipped from V and 10 bases from J, the junction kept 11 bases outside the gene matches. The CDR3 runs 14 residues. Looked up from germline, CDR1 is MDHEN and CDR2 is SYDVKM. CDR3: CASRGTGSIFPQHF. CDR3 DNA sequence: TGTGCCAGCAGGGGGACAGGTTCCATCTTTCCCCAGCATTTT.

This rearrangement joins TRBV2 to TRBJ1-5, with TRBD1 as a possible D gene (6 bases). Trimming shortened V by 7 bases and J by 7 bases, and 14 bases separated the two germline ends. CDR3 length equals 13 residues. Germline loops: CDR1 SNHLY, CDR2 FYNNEI. CDR3 loop: CASIGTLGQPQHF. DNA of the CDR3: TGTGCCAGCATTGGGACACTAGGACAGCCCCAGCATTTT.

This rearrangement joins TRBV9 to TRBJ1-2; TRBD1 matches at 8 bases. This CDR3 is built from 12 residues. The V gene's germline CDR1 is SGDLS and CDR2 YYNGEE. Germline trimming cut 4 bases from V and 13 bases from J; bases unmatched to any gene: 9. As DNA, the CDR3 is TGTGCCAGCAGCCCCGGGACAGGCGTCATCACCTTC. It encodes CASSPGTGVITF. Combining the CDR3 with reference TRBV9 and TRBJ1-2 gives the whole variable domain DSGVTQTPKHLITATGQRVTLRCSPRSGDLSVYWYQQSLDQGLQFLIQYYNGEERAKGNILERFSAQQFPDLHSELNLSSLELGDSALYFCASSPGTGVITFGSGTRLTVV.

The rearrangement uses TRBV30 and TRBJ2-1; TRBD2 agrees at 11 bases. The CDR3 totals 17 residues. V shed 3 bases and J 6 bases; nucleotides not matched to a gene: 13. Looked up from germline, CDR1 is GTSNPN and CDR2 is SVGIG (reference sequence). The CDR3 DNA reads TGTGCCTGGAGCCCACGAAGGGGGACTAGCGGACTCAATGAGCAGTTCTTC. Its protein product is CAWSPRRGTSGLNEQFF.

This clone was picked up a small number of times. The chain combines TRBV6-6 with TRBJ2-5; the match to TRBD2 covers 7 bases. CDR3 size: 15 residues. Germline trimming cut 6 bases from V and 9 bases from J; bases unmatched to any gene: 16. Germline V CDR1 and CDR2: MNHNY, SVGAGI (reference sequence). CDR3 sequence (DNA): TGTGCCAGCAGATCATCTAGCGGCCCCCGGGGGTCCCAGTACTTC. This encodes CASRSSSGPRGSQYF.

The sample holds a few counts of this clone. The chain employs TRBV4-1 and TRBJ2-1; 8 bases agree with TRBD2. CDR1 is MGHRA, CDR2 YSYEKL, per germline. There are 16 residues in the CDR3. The V segment lost 2 bases and the J segment 4 bases; nucleotides outside the gene matches: 7. The CDR3 here is CASSQSRGGSYNEQFF. DNA for the CDR3: TGCGCCAGCAGCCAATCCCGGGGGGGGTCATACAATGAGCAGTTCTTC.

The sample holds a few counts of this clone. This chain connects TRBV5-1 to TRBJ1-3; 8 nucleotides align to TRBD1. V shed 4 bases and J 0 bases; nucleotides not matched to a gene: 6. This CDR3 has 16 residues. Germline V gene sequence: CDR1 SGHRS, CDR2 YFSETQ. In DNA, the CDR3 is TGCGCCAGCAGCCTGGGACAGGAGGCCTCTGGAAACACCATATATTTT. Amino acid sequence: CASSLGQEASGNTIYF.

This clone came up a few times. The chain couples TRBV6-5 to TRBJ2-1; TRBD2 agrees at 9 bases. V trimming: 6 bases; J trimming: 6 bases; junction bases outside the gene matches: 3. CDR1 and CDR2 from the germline V gene are MNHEY and SVGAGI. The CDR3 is 13 residues long. The DNA for the CDR3 is TGTGCCAGCAGCTTACTAGCGGGCAATGAGCAGTTCTTC. It yields the protein CASSLLAGNEQFF.

This clone has just a few counts. The chain has TRBV4-1 and TRBJ2-3, with 7 nucleotides matching TRBD2. Losses at the gene ends were 1 base for V and 6 bases for J; bases not matched to a gene: 7. Germline V lookup: CDR1 MGHRA, CDR2 YSYEKL. The CDR3 spans 15 residues. This CDR3 reads CASSQGTSPGDTQYF. As DNA, the CDR3 is TGCGCCAGCAGCCAAGGGACTAGTCCCGGGGATACGCAGTATTTT.

This clone was seen a few times. The chain has TRBV9 and TRBJ2-7, with 9 bases fitting TRBD2. The germline V gene encodes CDR1 SGDLS and CDR2 YYNGEE. V was pared by 3 bases and J by 1 base, with 2 bases of the junction left unmatched. This CDR3 comprises 14 residues. As DNA, the CDR3 is TGTGCCAGCAGCGCAGCGGGAGGATCCTACGAGCAGTACTTC. Translation gives CASSAAGGSYEQYF.

This chain uses TRBV7-9 with TRBJ2-2, with TRBD1 matching over 7 bases. The length of the CDR3 is 14 residues. Germline assignment: CDR1 SEHNR and CDR2 FQNEAQ (reference sequence). The J segment lost 7 bases and the V segment lost 5 bases, leaving 7 bases of the junction unmatched. The chain's CDR3 is CASSSDRAGGELFF. The DNA for the CDR3 is TGTGCCAGCAGCAGTGACAGGGCTGGCGGGGAGCTGTTTTTT.

This rearrangement joins TRBV15 to TRBJ2-5; D might be TRBD1 (6 bases). CDR3 length: 14 amino acids. Germline CDR1 and CDR2: LNHNV and YYDKDF (reference sequence). V lost 0 bases and J lost 3, with 8 bases in between. The CDR3 region has the DNA TGTGCCACCAGCAGAGAGGGGGCTGAAGAGACCCAGTACTTC. This sequence encodes CATSREGAEETQYF.

This clone has just a few counts. This rearrangement joins TRBV9 to TRBJ2-3, with D possibly matching TRBD1 (5 bases). Trimming cost V 1 base and J 0 bases, with 18 bases left between them. CDR3 length equals 18 residues. CDR1 is SGDLS, CDR2 YYNGEE, per germline. The chain's CDR3 is CASSVSFQGKASTDTQYF. The CDR3 DNA follows: TGTGCCAGCAGCGTAAGTTTCCAGGGAAAGGCTAGCACAGATACGCAGTATTTT. The full variable domain, rest sourced from reference TRBV9 and TRBJ2-3, is DSGVTQTPKHLITATGQRVTLRCSPRSGDLSVYWYQQSLDQGLQFLIQYYNGEERAKGNILERFSAQQFPDLHSELNLSSLELGDSALYFCASSVSFQGKASTDTQYFGPGTRLTVL.

V is TRBV7-6 and J is TRBJ2-3; no definite D call. V gave up 3 bases and J gave up 0 bases, with 16 bases separating them. The CDR3 extends over 17 amino acids. Germline V gene lookup returns CDR1 SGHVS and CDR2 FNYEAQ. CDR3 nucleotides: TGTGCCAGCAGCTTCTCTAAAATGACATCTAGCACAGATACGCAGTATTTT. Protein: CASSFSKMTSSTDTQYF. The complete variable domain, with remaining parts taken from reference TRBV7-6 and TRBJ2-3, reads GAGVSQSPRYKVTKRGQDVALRCDPISGHVSLYWYRQALGQGPEFLTYFNYEAQQDKSGLPNDRFSAERPEGSISTLTIQRTEQRDSAMYRCASSFSKMTSSTDTQYFGPGTRLTVL.